This T cell receptor (beta chain) was sequenced during a study of radiation and T cells in renal cell carcinoma. Study conclusions and caveats: Pretreatment tumor biopsies were lacking, so baseline clonotypes are unknown.

CDR1 and CDR2 (germline): MNHNS, SASEGT. This CDR3 contains 13 residues. The trim removed 3 bases at V and 10 bases at J, leaving 5 bases unmatched. Time point described: baseline pretreatment blood. The treatment here: 15 Gy SBRT to primary tumor, nephrectomy 4 weeks later. Note on this clone: The antigen is unknown.

Data came from immunoSEQ multiplex PCR; TCRdb stores just in-frame clones and leaves some out. The sample holds 120,000 to 150,000 clones; over 65% are singletons and the top ten take approximately 22%. V is TRBV6-1 and J is TRBJ1-5; 8 positions agree with TRBD1. The specimen comprised blood, sampled from a patient whose treatment included radiotherapy and nephrectomy. This TCR was sampled from a woman in her forties or fifties with renal cell carcinoma. The CDR3 sequence: CASSETGVSPQHF. The CDR3 DNA follows: TGTGCCAGCAGTGAGACAGGGGTCTCACCCCAGCATTTT.